The sequence of this T cell receptor (beta chain) was determined in a study of beta chain features in type 1 diabetes. General study findings and limits: TCRB CDR3s were moderately but significantly shorter in Type 1 diabetes patients in all four CD4+ subsets.

This clone was detected a few times. Its antigen is unknown. The whole isolated RNA underwent reverse transcription, so sequencing captured expressed TCRB transcripts. Data came from immunoSEQ multiplex PCR; TCRdb stores just in-frame clones and leaves some out. Here the sample spans nearly 700,000 clones, around 15% being singletons. With 3 bases removed from V and 0 bases from J, the gap between germline ends came to 8 bases. This CDR3 has 14 residues. From germline, CDR1 is PRHDT and CDR2 FYEKMQ (reference sequence). The TCR comes from a young man with type 1 diabetes. V is TRBV13 and J is TRBJ1-1; no clear D gene. Sequencing used naive CD4+ T cells from blood. Written as DNA, the CDR3 is TGTGCCAGCAGCTTTTGGGGTTTGAACACTGAAGCTTTCTTT. Its translation is CASSFWGLNTEAFF.